This T cell receptor beta chain was sequenced in a study of lymphopenia after photon versus proton radiotherapy. Study findings and constraints: A bigger post-nadir fall in TCR diversity correlated inversely with survival time in deceased patients. Oligoclonal CD8+ Temra expansion after nadir drove photon patients' diversity drop. Proton therapy kept repertoires fairly stable, unlike photons, which gained effector/memory cells. Better survival with proton therapy was suggested as possible, not demonstrated.

Comments on this clone: Antigen: not known.

The CDR3 consists of 15 residues. V was pared by 4 bases and J by 5 bases, with 10 bases of the junction left unmatched. CDR1 LGHNA and CDR2 YNFKEQ come from the germline V gene. Only in-frame clones appear in the TCRdb table, and some are missing; sequencing was by immunoSEQ multiplex PCR. The sample holds about 26,000 clones, more than 80% seen once. V is TRBV4-2 and J is TRBJ1-2, with 7 bases aligning to TRBD1. The sample here was peripheral blood, taken from a patient treated with photon-based radiotherapy. The source is a young man with gastric cancer. CDR3 sequence: CASSRDTGEGYGYTF. The CDR3, as DNA: TGTGCCAGCAGCCGGGATACAGGGGAAGGATATGGCTACACCTTC.